This T cell receptor (beta chain) was recorded in a study of T cells in Graves' hyperthyroidism and ophthalmopathy. Study-level points and caveats: A model of 13 V-J features distinguished ophthalmopathy from stable hyperthyroidism.

TCR beta CDR3 regions were amplified from RNA. In the first-round RT-PCR of the TCR CDR3, the HTBI primer set was used. TCRdb fed the multiplex PCR reads into MiXCR, producing one record per CDR3 protein. The sample holds around 690,000 distinct CDR3 sequences; around 21% are singletons and the top ten take 34%. The CDR3 length is 14 residues. V lost 2 bases, J lost 4 bases, and 14 bases lay in between. Germline V gene lookup returns CDR1 GTSNPN and CDR2 SVGIG (reference sequence). Patients with uncontrolled infections, other autoimmune diseases, pregnancy or lactation were excluded. Comment on this clonotype: Antigen unknown. A much larger clone lies one base from this, so it may be a read error.

The sequenced sample consisted of blood. The TCR sequence derives from a man aged 25-40 years with Graves' ophthalmopathy. This chain links TRBV30 with TRBJ1-1; D call uncertain. The CDR3 sequence is CAWSKNGMSTEAFF. The CDR3 coding sequence is TGTGCCTGGAGTAAAAACGGAATGAGCACTGAAGCTTTCTTT.